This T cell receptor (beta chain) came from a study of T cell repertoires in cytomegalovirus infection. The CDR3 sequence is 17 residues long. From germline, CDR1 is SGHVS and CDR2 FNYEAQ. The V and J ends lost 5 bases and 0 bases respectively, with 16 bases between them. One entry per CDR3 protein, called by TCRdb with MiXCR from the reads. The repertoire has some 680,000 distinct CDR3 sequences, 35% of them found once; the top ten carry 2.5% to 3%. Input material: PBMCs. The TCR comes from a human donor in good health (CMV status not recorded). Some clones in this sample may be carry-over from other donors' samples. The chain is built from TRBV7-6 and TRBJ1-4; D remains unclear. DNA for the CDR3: TGTGCCAGCAGCGCAGACACGACTGTTGCAACTAATGAAAAACTGTTTTTT. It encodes CASSADTTVATNEKLFF.